The entry below describes one T cell receptor beta chain. This table comes from immunoSEQ multiplex PCR, and its TCRdb copy is limited to in-frame clones, with some not included. Of some 190,000 clones in the sample, roughly 86% were seen once. The data are from a study of blood T cell repertoires in COVID-19. Ages ranged from about 18 to 89 years, with residence in about 24 US areas. This sequence was found in a middle-aged woman in a cohort exposed to, infected with or recovered from COVID-19 (not recorded which). The sequencing sample was made of PBMCs or T cells enriched from blood (not recorded which).

In nucleotides, the CDR3 is TGTGCCAGCATAGTCGGACAGAACACTGAAGCTTTCTTT. Translated, it gives CASIVGQNTEAFF. The gene calls are TRBV28 and TRBJ1-1; TRBD1 is a possible D gene (5 bases). Between the trimmed V and J ends, which lost 7 bases and 1 base, there was a span of 10 bases. The germline V gene has CDR1 MDHEN and CDR2 SYDVKM. CDR3 size: 13 residues.